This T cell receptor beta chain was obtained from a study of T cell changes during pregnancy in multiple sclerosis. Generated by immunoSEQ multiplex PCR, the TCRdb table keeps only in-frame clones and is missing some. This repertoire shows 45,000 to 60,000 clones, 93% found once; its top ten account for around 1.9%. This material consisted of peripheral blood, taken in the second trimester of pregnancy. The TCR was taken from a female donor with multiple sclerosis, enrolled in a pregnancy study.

The CDR3 sequence: CASSQGDRANTEAFF. DNA for the CDR3: TGCGCCAGCAGCCAAGGGGACAGGGCCAACACTGAAGCTTTCTTT. The rearrangement links TRBV4-3 to TRBJ1-1, with 9 bases aligning to TRBD1. Germline loops: CDR1 LGHNA, CDR2 YSLEER. The CDR3 spans 15 residues. The ends lost 1 base at V and 2 bases at J; junction bases unmatched: 2.